These 5 T cell receptor beta chains were all obtained from the same sample, sequenced in a study of regulatory T cells in long-lasting Graves disease. Both iRepertoire HTBI primers and Arm-PCR of CDR3 regions were used to build the TCR beta libraries. TCRdb reprocessed the multiplex PCR reads via MiXCR and lists one record per CDR3 protein. The table lists a few hundred thousand distinct CDR3 sequences, 20% to 25% of them singletons. The time point denotes: persistent/refractory GD, antithyroid drugs over 5 years with positive TRAb. PBMC-derived RNA was used for the TCR library. The material was peripheral blood mononuclear cells (PBMCs), obtained when the disease was refractory, from a patient treated with antithyroid drugs. These receptors were taken from a female donor with Graves disease.

This rearrangement joins TRBV6-1 to TRBJ2-2; 16 positions match TRBD2. V shed 6 bases and J 6 bases; nucleotides not matched to a gene: 10. The CDR3 length is 18 residues. The germline gives CDR1 MNHNS, CDR2 SASEGT. The CDR3 sequence is CASSQGLAGGPQSGELFF. The CDR3 DNA follows: TGTGCCAGCAGCCAGGGACTAGCGGGAGGGCCTCAGTCCGGGGAGCTGTTTTTT.

The J gene is TRBJ2-7, the V gene TRBV20-1; 12 nucleotides align to TRBD1. The CDR3 is made up of 16 amino acids. V lost 0 bases to trimming and J lost 7 bases; unmatched junction nucleotides: 10. Germline values: CDR1 DFQATT, CDR2 SNEGSKA (reference sequence). CDR3 DNA sequence: TGCAGTGCTAGAGACATTCCGGGACAGGGGGCGGGGGAGCAGTACTTC. Translated, it gives CSARDIPGQGAGEQYF.

V and J are TRBV6-2 or TRBV6-3 and TRBJ2-7, with 8 bases aligning to TRBD1. The germline V gene has CDR1 MNHEY and CDR2 SVGEGT. J was trimmed by 6 bases and V by 0 bases; bases with no gene match: 7. CDR3 length: 15 residues. CDR3 amino acids: CASSYSTRGLSEQYF. The CDR3 coding sequence is TGTGCCAGCAGTTACTCGACCAGGGGGCTATCCGAGCAGTACTTC.

This clonotype has at least ten counts. This rearrangement joins TRBV28 to TRBJ2-2, with D uncertain. CDR3 size: 15 residues. The ends were cut back, 1 base at V and 0 bases at J, with 6 bases in the middle. CDR1 and CDR2 from the germline V gene are MDHEN and SYDVKM. The CDR3 loop reads CASSLFTANTGELFF. Written as DNA, the CDR3 is TGTGCCAGCAGTTTATTCACAGCGAACACCGGGGAGCTGTTTTTT.

This clonotype was seen at least ten times. J is TRBJ1-1 and V is TRBV2; D not resolved. This CDR3 has 15 residues. CDR1 and CDR2 from the germline V gene are SNHLY and FYNNEI. Trimming shortened V by 4 bases and J by 8 bases, and 20 bases separated the two germline ends. DNA of the CDR3: TGTGCCAGCAGTGTGGTTTTTGAAGGGCCAGACGAAGCTTTCTTT. This codes for CASSVVFEGPDEAFF.